These 21 T cell receptor beta chains share one sample of origin, sequenced in a study of T cells after yellow fever vaccination (dated by TCRdb to between 2018 and 2021). Receptor libraries were prepared by 5' RACE. For sequencing, an Illumina HiSeq 2500 was employed. TCRdb handled the public reads itself, with Q25 trimming in fastp and clone calling in MiXCR, and kept productive beta chains. Rows are unified per CDR3 protein, each entry keeping the most common DNA and genes. Counted in this sample were over 45,000 distinct CDR3 sequences; approximately 6.9% of them appeared once. The top ten constitute approximately 41% of the sample. The sample's treatment or condition, from its label and the paper: live attenuated yellow fever vaccine strain. The sample in question was CD8+ T cells sorted from PBMCs, obtained on the day of the first yellow fever vaccination. These TCRs come from a man aged 18 to 29 who received the YFV17D yellow fever vaccine.

The chain employs TRBV7-2 and TRBJ2-5; D might be TRBD1 or TRBD2, each matching 6 bases. CDR3 length: 14 residues. V dropped 6 bases and J dropped 4 bases, with 15 bases sitting between them. CDR1 and CDR2 from the germline V gene are SGHTA and FQGNSA. This CDR3 reads CASRQGGAGETQYF. The CDR3 nucleotides are TGTGCCAGCAGACAAGGGGGAGCGGGAGAGACCCAGTACTTC.

Ten or more counts support this clonotype. The genes are TRBV18 and TRBJ2-1; 8 bases align to TRBD2. The germline V gene has CDR1 KGHSH and CDR2 LQKENI. This CDR3 contains 17 residues. V shed 0 bases and J 7 bases; nucleotides not matched to a gene: 11. CDR3 amino acids: CASSPPAPGGARNEQFF. The CDR3 DNA follows: TGTGCCAGCTCACCACCTGCCCCGGGGGGGGCTAGGAATGAGCAGTTCTTC.

This clonotype was seen at least ten times. This chain links TRBV29-1 with TRBJ2-5, with 15 bases that match TRBD2. The CDR3 contains 16 residues. V lost 2 bases, J lost 5 bases, and 6 bases stayed unmatched. Germline V gene sequence: CDR1 SQVTM, CDR2 ANQGSEA. The CDR3 sequence is CSVERGLAGGSETQYF. The CDR3 DNA is TGCAGCGTTGAAAGGGGACTAGCGGGGGGATCGGAGACCCAGTACTTC.

The sample holds many counts of this clonotype. V is TRBV6-5 and J is TRBJ1-2, with 11 bases matching TRBD1. The CDR3 sequence is 17 residues long. Germline-derived CDR1 and CDR2 are MNHEY and SVGAGI. V was clipped by 0 bases and J by 2 bases; unmatched bases: 5. CDR3 region: CASSYSMGTGGNYGYTF. The CDR3 DNA reads TGTGCCAGCAGTTACTCGATGGGGACAGGGGGAAACTATGGCTACACCTTC.

This chain links TRBV5-5 with TRBJ2-1; D not certain. The germline V and J ends were trimmed by 2 bases and 1 base, with 4 bases remaining between them. The length of the CDR3 is 13 residues. From germline, CDR1 is SGHKS and CDR2 YYEKEE (reference sequence). In DNA, the CDR3 is TGTGCCAGCAGCTTAGTATCCTACAATGAGCAGTTCTTC. Residues: CASSLVSYNEQFF. Supplemented by reference TRBV5-5 and TRBJ2-1, the full variable domain reads DAGVTQSPTHLIKTRGQQVTLRCSPISGHKSVSWYQQVLGQGPQFIFQYYEKEERGRGNFPDRFSARQFPNYSSELNVNALLLGDSALYLCASSLVSYNEQFFGPGTRLTVL.

In its sample, this clonotype was seen a few times. The rearrangement joins TRBV19 to TRBJ1-5; no clear D gene. Germline CDR1 and CDR2: LNHDA and SQIVND (reference sequence). Trimming pared 2 bases from V and 7 bases from J, leaving 12 bases between. The CDR3 runs 14 residues. The CDR3 DNA follows: TGTGCCAGTAGTATATTTGGGTTCGGGCAGCCCCAGCATTTT. Residues: CASSIFGFGQPQHF.

The rearrangement links TRBV15 to TRBJ2-7; unclear D gene. Trimming stripped 0 bases from V and 7 bases from J, with 13 bases between. The germline gives CDR1 LNHNV, CDR2 YYDKDF (reference sequence). The CDR3 totals 14 residues. CDR3 nucleotides: TGTGCCACCAGCAGAGAGGTTACTTTGGGGGAGCAGTACGTC. Amino acid sequence: CATSREVTLGEQYV.

This clonotype occurred a few times. This sequence joins TRBV5-1 and TRBJ2-1; 10 nucleotides line up with TRBD2. The CDR3 runs to 17 residues. CDR1 is SGHRS and CDR2 is YFSETQ in the germline V gene. J was trimmed by 2 bases and V by 1 base; bases with no gene match: 6. CDR3: CASSLRSGGAAYNEQFF. CDR3 sequence (DNA): TGCGCCAGCAGCTTGAGGAGCGGGGGGGCCGCCTACAATGAGCAGTTCTTC.

This clonotype was seen more than once but under ten times. The chain is built from TRBV7-6 and TRBJ2-7; D unclear. Germline V gene sequence: CDR1 SGHVS, CDR2 FNYEAQ. V dropped 0 bases and J dropped 2 bases, with 11 bases sitting between them. The CDR3 spans 15 residues. CDR3 coding DNA: TGTGCCAGCAGCTTAGCGCACGAGAGTCCCTACGAGCAGTACTTC. Translation gives CASSLAHESPYEQYF.

This clonotype was seen ten or more times. J is TRBJ2-1 and V is TRBV12-3 or TRBV12-4; possibly TRBD2 for D (6 bases). V was shortened by 11 bases and J by 6 bases, with 23 bases between the two germline ends. The CDR3 is made up of 15 amino acids. CDR3 sequence reads: CAVRPRGRSSNEQFF. The CDR3 DNA follows: TGTGCCGTACGGCCCCGGGGGAGATCTTCCAATGAGCAGTTCTTC.

This clonotype was picked up a small number of times. This chain connects TRBV11-2 to TRBJ2-5; D might be TRBD2 (5 bases). The length of the CDR3 is 15 residues. Germline V gives CDR1 SGHAT, CDR2 FQNNGV. V was clipped by 6 bases and J by 0 bases, with 14 bases between them. In DNA, the CDR3 is TGTGCCAGCAGTCGTAGCGCTCCGTACCAAGAGACCCAGTACTTC. It yields the protein CASSRSAPYQETQYF.

This clonotype turned up a few times. The chain joins TRBV6-2 or TRBV6-3 to TRBJ1-1; the D is unclear. Trimming shortened V by 2 bases and J by 3 bases, and 16 bases separated the two germline ends. In germline, CDR1 is MNHEY, CDR2 SVGEGT. CDR3 size: 16 residues. The CDR3 spells CASSYPRRGGHTEAFF. The CDR3 DNA follows: TGTGCCAGCAGTTACCCCCGTCGTGGAGGGCACACTGAAGCTTTCTTT.

CDR3 nucleotides: TGTGCCAGCATCGGTGGGGCCAGCTCCTACAATGAGCAGTTCTTC. Its translation: CASIGGASSYNEQFF. This sequence joins TRBV6-1 and TRBJ2-1, with D maybe TRBD1 (5 bases). V shed 7 bases and J shed 0 bases, with 13 bases lying between them. The CDR3 covers 15 residues. Germline values: CDR1 MNHNS, CDR2 SASEGT.

This clonotype was counted ten times or more. This chain connects TRBV20-1 to TRBJ2-7; D call uncertain. The CDR3 loop spans 11 amino acids. Between the trimmed V and J ends, which lost 0 bases and 3 bases, there was a span of 3 bases. The germline V gene has CDR1 DFQATT and CDR2 SNEGSKA (reference sequence). CDR3 region: CSAREGYEQYV. CDR3 DNA: TGCAGTGCTAGAGAGGGCTACGAGCAGTACGTC.

This clonotype was picked up a small number of times. The gene calls are TRBV20-1 and TRBJ2-6; D is ambiguous. V was trimmed by 3 bases and J by 1 base, leaving 10 bases between them. The CDR3 extends over 15 amino acids. Germline V gives CDR1 DFQATT, CDR2 SNEGSKA (reference sequence). As DNA, the CDR3 is TGCAGTGCTAGGGCCGATAAGTCTGGGGCCAACGTCCTGACTTTC. Its protein is CSARADKSGANVLTF.

This clonotype came up a few times. V gene TRBV6-2 or TRBV6-3 combines with J gene TRBJ2-2; no definite D call. The CDR3 has 12 residues. Germline V lookup: CDR1 MNHEY, CDR2 SVGEGT. The germline V and J ends were trimmed by 6 bases and 8 bases, with 10 bases remaining between them. The CDR3 here is CASRVPTGELFF. The CDR3 DNA is TGTGCCAGCAGGGTCCCCACAGGGGAGCTGTTTTTT.

CDR3 loop: CASSFGGLYEQYF. The DNA of the CDR3 is TGTGCCAGCAGTTTTGGGGGGCTCTACGAGCAGTACTTC. The chain employs TRBV12-3 or TRBV12-4 and TRBJ2-7; D might be TRBD1 or TRBD2, each matching 6 bases. V was pared by 3 bases and J by 3 bases, with 9 bases between. There are 13 residues in the CDR3.

The table lists this clonotype with many counts. The genes are TRBV12-3 or TRBV12-4 and TRBJ2-1; D is possibly TRBD2 (6 bases). The CDR3 spans 14 residues. V was trimmed by 4 bases and J by 3 bases, leaving 10 bases between them. CDR3 in amino acids: CASSSGTYYNEQFF. The CDR3 DNA reads as TGTGCCAGCAGTTCGGGGACTTACTACAATGAGCAGTTCTTC.

A remark on this clonotype: This may be a read error: a much more frequent sequence differs by one nucleotide. The CDR3 sequence is CASSLGGVYNEQFF. CDR3 coding DNA: TGTGCCAGCAGTCTAGGGGGTGTCTACAATGAGCAGTTCTTC. The J gene is TRBJ2-1, the V gene TRBV12-3 or TRBV12-4, with D possibly matching TRBD1 (6 bases). The V end lost 5 bases, the J end lost 3 bases, and 11 bases lay between the germline ends. This CDR3 is 14 amino acids long.

This clonotype was observed many times. V gene TRBV10-3 combines with J gene TRBJ1-5, with TRBD1 identical over 7 bases. CDR1 is ENHRY, CDR2 SYGVKD, per germline. The CDR3 consists of 14 residues. J gave up 7 bases and V 3 bases, and 6 bases lay outside the gene matches. The CDR3 sequence is CAISDGRGDQPQHF. As DNA, the CDR3 is TGTGCCATCAGTGATGGCAGGGGGGACCAGCCCCAGCATTTT.

This clonotype was found many times. The V call is TRBV7-6, the J call TRBJ2-7, with D possibly being TRBD1 (5 bases). With 0 bases removed from V and 1 base from J, the gap between germline ends came to 10 bases. Per the germline V gene, CDR1 is SGHVS and CDR2 is FNYEAQ. CDR3 length equals 15 residues. CDR3 nucleotide sequence: TGTGCCAGCAGCTTAGCACAACAGGAGTCCTACGAGCAGTACTTC. This encodes CASSLAQQESYEQYF.